These 5 T cell receptor beta chains share one sample of origin, sequenced in a study of blood T cell repertoires in COVID-19. Here immunoSEQ multiplex PCR was the method, and the copy in TCRdb shows in-frame clones only, minus some. The sample has 250,000 to 350,000 clones, roughly 83% seen once; the top ten hold more than 1.1%. The source material was peripheral blood. The receptors derive from a human donor with COVID-19, enrolled during active disease. The donor label of this sample is uncertain.

The V and J genes are TRBV4-1 and TRBJ2-1; 13 nucleotides line up with TRBD2. The germline V gene has CDR1 MGHRA and CDR2 YSYEKL. The V segment lost 4 bases and the J segment 8 bases; nucleotides outside the gene matches: 8. The CDR3 is made up of 16 amino acids. CDR3 loop: CASSRRGLAGVDEQFF. The CDR3 coding sequence is TGCGCCAGCAGCCGCCGTGGACTAGCGGGAGTAGATGAGCAGTTCTTC.

The rearrangement uses TRBV30 and TRBJ1-1, with D maybe TRBD1 (6 bases). V was clipped by 4 bases and J by 6 bases, with 15 bases between them. The CDR3 totals 13 residues. Germline V gene lookup returns CDR1 GTSNPN and CDR2 SVGIG (reference sequence). The CDR3 DNA reads as TGTGCCTGGAAGGCAGGGGATAAGGCTGAAGCTTTCTTT. It codes for CAWKAGDKAEAFF.

This rearrangement joins TRBV6-5 to TRBJ1-5, with D possibly matching TRBD1 (6 bases). V lost 6 bases and J lost 6, with 18 bases in between. CDR3 length: 15 amino acids. The germline gives CDR1 MNHEY, CDR2 SVGAGI. CDR3 amino acids: CASRKIQGWGQPQHF. The CDR3 DNA follows: TGTGCCAGCAGGAAAATACAGGGTTGGGGTCAGCCCCAGCATTTT.

J is TRBJ2-3 and V is TRBV12-5, with 10 bases identical to TRBD2. The CDR3 runs to 14 residues. Germline V gene lookup returns CDR1 LGHNT and CDR2 FRNRAP. V dropped 7 bases and J dropped 3; count of bases not matched to a gene: 4. The CDR3 spells CASASGLATDTQYF. CDR3 DNA: TGTGCTAGTGCCTCGGGACTAGCGACAGATACGCAGTATTTT.

CDR3: CASSLRGSNTGELFF. The CDR3 coding sequence is TGTGCCAGCAGCTTGCGGGGTTCGAACACCGGGGAGCTGTTTTTT. The gene calls are TRBV6-5 and TRBJ2-2, with a tentative D call TRBD2 (6 bases). V lost 6 bases and J 0 bases, leaving 11 bases between the germline ends. In germline, CDR1 is MNHEY, CDR2 SVGAGI. The CDR3 covers 15 residues.